A selection of T cell receptor beta chains follows, all from one sample in a study of identical twins. Each CDR3 protein is one row after TCRdb ran MiXCR on the 5' RACE reads. The sample has roughly 150,000 distinct CDR3 sequences; around 3.5% are singletons. Sequencing used memory T cells sorted from blood. The source of these receptors is a man aged 18-30 years in good health. CDR3s include the opening cysteine and the closing phenylalanine or tryptophan. A D gene is named only where the DNA matches it firmly. A row's size may be missing; if present it is once, few, many or a size class.

d_call clone_size j_call v_call cdr3_nt cdr3_aa
TRBD1 many TRBJ1-2 TRBV12-3/TRBV12-4 TGTGCCAGCAGTTTAAACAGGGGGTATGGCTACACCTTC CASSLNRGYGYTF
- many TRBJ1-3 TRBV21-1 TGTGCCAGCAGCACTCAGGGACAGGGGGCTGGAAACACCATATATTTT CASSTQGQGAGNTIYF
- many TRBJ2-5 TRBV4-2 TGTGCCAGCAGCCCCAGGACGGGAAGCCAAGAGACCCAGTACTTC CASSPRTGSQETQYF
TRBD2 many TRBJ2-5 TRBV15 TGTGCCACCAGCCGCCCACGGGAGGGAGAGACCCAGTACTTC CATSRPREGETQYF
TRBD2 many TRBJ2-7 TRBV18 TGTGCCAGCTCACCGTCTAGCGGGGGGCAGTACTTC CASSPSSGGQYF
- many TRBJ2-1 TRBV15 TGTGCCACCAGTGCCCGGCCATCCTCCTACAATGAGCAGTTCTTC CATSARPSSYNEQFF
- many TRBJ2-7 TRBV5-1 TGCGCCAGCAGCAATACATTAGGACCGATTACGAGATACGAGCAGTACTTC CASSNTLGPITRYEQYF
- many TRBJ2-2 TRBV4-1 TGCGCCAGCAGCCATTCCCCAAACACCGGGGAGCTGTTTTTT CASSHSPNTGELFF
- few TRBJ2-2 TRBV24-1 TGTGCCACCAGTGGAGGGGGATACACCGGGGAGCTGTTTTTT CATSGGGYTGELFF
TRBD2 many TRBJ2-5 TRBV9 TGTGCCAGCAGCACCACCTCCCGGCGGGAGGAGACCCAGTACTTC CASSTTSRREETQYF
- many TRBJ2-1 TRBV12-3/TRBV12-4 TGTGCCAGCAGTTTGATCCCAGGGGGGAATGAGCAGTTCTTC CASSLIPGGNEQFF
TRBD2 many TRBJ2-1 TRBV5-1 TGCGCCAGCAGCAGCGGTAGCGGGAGGGCCGATGAGCAGTTCTTC CASSSGSGRADEQFF
- many TRBJ1-1 TRBV10-3 TGTGCCATCAGTGAGAGAACCCCGCCAACTGAAGCTTTCTTT CAISERTPPTEAFF
- - TRBJ2-1 TRBV19 TGTGCCAGTAGTATCCAGGGGTTACTCAATGAGCAGTTCTTC CASSIQGLLNEQFF
TRBD1 many TRBJ2-2 TRBV7-8 TGTGCCAGCAGCTTAATTATCCGGGACAGGGGAAGCGGGGAGCTGTTTTTT CASSLIIRDRGSGELFF
- - TRBJ2-6 TRBV6-2/TRBV6-3 TGTGCCAGCAGTTACAGAGGGGCTGGGGCCAACGTCCTGACTTTC CASSYRGAGANVLTF
- many TRBJ1-5 TRBV27 TGTGCCAGCAGTTTAGTCTGGGGGGTGAATCAGCCCCAGCATTTT CASSLVWGVNQPQHF
- many TRBJ1-2 TRBV4-2 TGTGCCAGCAGCCAAAGGGGGACTAGGGTTTATGGCTACACCTTC CASSQRGTRVYGYTF
TRBD1 few TRBJ2-1 TRBV20-1 TGCAGTGCTAGAGATCGGGACAGGCCTGAGCAGTTCTTC CSARDRDRPEQFF
- few TRBJ2-6 TRBV6-2/TRBV6-3 TGTGCCAGCAGTTACGATAACGGGGCCAACGTCCTGACTTTC CASSYDNGANVLTF
- many TRBJ1-1 TRBV4-2 TGTGCCAGCACCAGAACAGGGAACACTGAAGCTTTCTTT CASTRTGNTEAFF
- many TRBJ2-1 TRBV27 TGTGCCAGCAGTTTATGGTCAGGACCTCTGTGGGAGCAGTTCTTC CASSLWSGPLWEQFF
TRBD2 many TRBJ2-1 TRBV25-1 TGTGCCAGCACGGGACTAGCGGGATCCCGAAGCTCCTACAATGAGCAGTTCTTC CASTGLAGSRSSYNEQFF
- few TRBJ2-1 TRBV30 TGTGCCTCTGCACGGGGGACTCAGTTCTTC CASARGTQFF
- many TRBJ1-1 TRBV12-3/TRBV12-4 TGTGCCAGCAGCAGGACAGCCTTCGGGGATCCTGAAGCTTTCTTT CASSRTAFGDPEAFF
- many TRBJ2-1 TRBV5-1 TGCGCCAGCAGCCCGGACTGGAGGATTGGCAATGAGCAGTTCTTC CASSPDWRIGNEQFF
TRBD2 few TRBJ2-7 TRBV15 TGTGCCACCAGCAGAGAACTAGCGGGAGGCTACGAGCAGTACTTC CATSRELAGGYEQYF
- many TRBJ2-2 TRBV20-1 TGCAGTGCTTATCCCCTACAGGGAAACGACGGGGAGCTGTTTTTT CSAYPLQGNDGELFF
- many TRBJ2-2 TRBV7-2 TGTGCCAGCAGTTCACGCCCAGGCCCGAACACCGGGGAGCTGTTTTTT CASSSRPGPNTGELFF
- many TRBJ2-7 TRBV27 TGTGCCAGCAGTTTATCCCGGTCGGCAGGTCGAGAGCAGTACTTC CASSLSRSAGREQYF
TRBD1 many TRBJ2-1 TRBV3-1 TGTGCCAGCAGCCGCTTCGGGACAGCCCAGTTCTTC CASSRFGTAQFF
TRBD2 many TRBJ2-1 TRBV3-1 TGTGCCAGCAGCAAAGGGACTAGCGGGCCCTACAATGAGCAGTTCTTC CASSKGTSGPYNEQFF
TRBD2 - TRBJ2-1 TRBV18 TGTGCCAGCTCACCCTTAGGGACTAGCGACTACAATGAGCAGTTCTTC CASSPLGTSDYNEQFF
- many TRBJ1-1 TRBV5-1 TGCGCCAGCAGCCCCCTCTCAGGGGAGGAAGCTTTCTTT CASSPLSGEEAFF
- - TRBJ2-1 TRBV11-2 TGTGCCAGCAGCTTAGAAACTTTGGGGATTGAGCAGTTCTTC CASSLETLGIEQFF
- many TRBJ2-1 TRBV6-5 TGTGCCAGCAGTTTGGAGGGTTTTGGGGGAAATGAGCAGTTCTTC CASSLEGFGGNEQFF
TRBD1 many TRBJ1-4 TRBV29-1 TGCAGCGCTACGGGACAGGGAGGCGGAAAACTGTTTTTT CSATGQGGGKLFF
- many TRBJ2-7 TRBV4-2 TGTGCCAGCAGCCAAGATCAGGAGCTGTCTCCTGAGTACTTC CASSQDQELSPEYF
TRBD2 many TRBJ2-1 TRBV25-1 TGTGCCAGCAGTGAAGGTCGAGCGGGAGAAGACGCCTACAATGAGCAGTTCTTC CASSEGRAGEDAYNEQFF
TRBD2 many TRBJ2-4 TRBV20-1 TGCAGTGCTAATCAAATCGGGGGGGCGACGGAAAACATTCAGTACTTC CSANQIGGATENIQYF
TRBD1 many TRBJ2-4 TRBV18 TGTGCCAGCTCACCACTACAGGGGGCCCACAACTTACTAGCCAAAAACATTCAGTACTTC CASSPLQGAHNLLAKNIQYF